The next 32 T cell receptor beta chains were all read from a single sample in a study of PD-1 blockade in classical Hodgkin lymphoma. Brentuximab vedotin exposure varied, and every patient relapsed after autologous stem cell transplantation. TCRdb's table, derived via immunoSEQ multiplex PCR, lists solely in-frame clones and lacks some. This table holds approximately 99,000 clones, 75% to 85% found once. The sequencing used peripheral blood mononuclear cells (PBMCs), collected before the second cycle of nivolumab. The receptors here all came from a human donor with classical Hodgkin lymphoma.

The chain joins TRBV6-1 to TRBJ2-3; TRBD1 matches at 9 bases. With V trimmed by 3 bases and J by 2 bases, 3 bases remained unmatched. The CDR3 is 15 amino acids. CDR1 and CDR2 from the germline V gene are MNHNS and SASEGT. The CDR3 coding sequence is TGTGCCAGCAGTGACACAGGGGGCTTCACAGATACGCAGTATTTT. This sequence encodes CASSDTGGFTDTQYF.

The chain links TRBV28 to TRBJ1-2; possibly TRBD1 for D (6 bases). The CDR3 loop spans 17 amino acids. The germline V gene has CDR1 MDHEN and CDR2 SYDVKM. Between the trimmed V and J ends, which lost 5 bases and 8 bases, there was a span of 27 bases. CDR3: CASSPSRTRDTRKGYTF. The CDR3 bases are TGTGCCAGCAGTCCTTCTCGCACAAGGGACACGAGGAAGGGCTACACCTTC.

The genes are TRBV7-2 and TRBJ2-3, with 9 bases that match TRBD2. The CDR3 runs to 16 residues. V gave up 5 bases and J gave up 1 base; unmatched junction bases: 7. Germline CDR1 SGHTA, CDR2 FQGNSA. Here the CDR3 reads CASSARLAGGTDTQYF. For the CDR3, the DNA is TGTGCCAGCAGCGCCCGGTTAGCGGGAGGCACAGATACGCAGTATTTT.

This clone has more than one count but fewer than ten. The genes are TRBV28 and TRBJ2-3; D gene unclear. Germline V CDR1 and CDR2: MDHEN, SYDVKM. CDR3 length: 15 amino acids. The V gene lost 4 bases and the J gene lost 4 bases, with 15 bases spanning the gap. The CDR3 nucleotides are TGTGCCAGCAGTTCAATCGGTTTAGGCGCAGATACGCAGTATTTT. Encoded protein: CASSSIGLGADTQYF.

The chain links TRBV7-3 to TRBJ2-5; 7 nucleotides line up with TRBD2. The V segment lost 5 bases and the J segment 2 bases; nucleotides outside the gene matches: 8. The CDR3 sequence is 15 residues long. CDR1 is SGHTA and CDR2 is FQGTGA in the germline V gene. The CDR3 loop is CASSPGTTRQETQYF. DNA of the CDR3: TGTGCCAGCAGCCCCGGGACTACAAGACAAGAGACCCAGTACTTC.

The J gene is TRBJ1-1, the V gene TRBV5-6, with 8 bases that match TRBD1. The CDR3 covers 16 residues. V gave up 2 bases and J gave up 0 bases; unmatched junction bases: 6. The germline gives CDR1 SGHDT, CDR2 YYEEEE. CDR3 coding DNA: TGTGCCAGCAGCTTTGGGACAGGCTCGGTGAACACTGAAGCTTTCTTT. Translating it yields CASSFGTGSVNTEAFF.

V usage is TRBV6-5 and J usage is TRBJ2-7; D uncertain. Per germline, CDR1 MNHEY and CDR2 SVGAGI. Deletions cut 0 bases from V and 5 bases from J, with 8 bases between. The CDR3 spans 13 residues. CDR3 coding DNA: TGTGCCAGCAGTTACTCAGGAGTTGACGAGCAGTACTTC. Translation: CASSYSGVDEQYF.

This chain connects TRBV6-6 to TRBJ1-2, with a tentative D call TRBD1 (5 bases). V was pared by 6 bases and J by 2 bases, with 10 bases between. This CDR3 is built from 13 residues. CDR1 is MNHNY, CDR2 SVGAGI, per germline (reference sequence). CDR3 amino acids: CASRLDKNYGYTF. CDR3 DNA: TGTGCCAGCAGACTGGACAAGAACTATGGCTACACCTTC.

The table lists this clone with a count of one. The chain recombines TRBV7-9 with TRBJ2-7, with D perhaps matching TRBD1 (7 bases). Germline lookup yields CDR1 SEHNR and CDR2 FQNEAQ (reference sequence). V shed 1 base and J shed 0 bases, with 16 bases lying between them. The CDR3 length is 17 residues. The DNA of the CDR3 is TGTGCCAGCAGCTTAGGGGTCGTGGAGGGGGCCTCCTACGAGCAGTACTTC. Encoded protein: CASSLGVVEGASYEQYF.

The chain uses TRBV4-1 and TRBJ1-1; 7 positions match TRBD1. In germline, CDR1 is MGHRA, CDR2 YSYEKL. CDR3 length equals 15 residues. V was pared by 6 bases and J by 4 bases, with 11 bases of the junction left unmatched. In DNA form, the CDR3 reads TGCGCCAGCAGACAACCGGGACAGAGGCGCACTGAAGCTTTCTTT. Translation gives CASRQPGQRRTEAFF.

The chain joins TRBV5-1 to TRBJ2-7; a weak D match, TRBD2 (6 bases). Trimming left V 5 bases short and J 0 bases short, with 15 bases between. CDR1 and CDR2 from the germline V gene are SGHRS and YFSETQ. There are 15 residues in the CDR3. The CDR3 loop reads CASRQAGAVSYEQYF. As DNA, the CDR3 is TGCGCCAGCAGGCAAGCGGGCGCGGTCTCCTACGAGCAGTACTTC.

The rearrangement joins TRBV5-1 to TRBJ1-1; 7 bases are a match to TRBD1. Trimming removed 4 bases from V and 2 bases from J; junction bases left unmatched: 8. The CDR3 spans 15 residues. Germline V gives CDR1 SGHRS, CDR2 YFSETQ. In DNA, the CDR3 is TGCGCCAGCAGCCTGACAGGGAAGGGAAACACTGAAGCTTTCTTT. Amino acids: CASSLTGKGNTEAFF.

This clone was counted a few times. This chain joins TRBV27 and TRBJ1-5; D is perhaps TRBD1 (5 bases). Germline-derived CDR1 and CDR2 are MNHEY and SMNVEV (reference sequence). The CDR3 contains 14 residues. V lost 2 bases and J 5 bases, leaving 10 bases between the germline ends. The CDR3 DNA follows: TGTGCCAGCAGTTTAATGGAGGGGTATCAGCCCCAGCATTTT. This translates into CASSLMEGYQPQHF.

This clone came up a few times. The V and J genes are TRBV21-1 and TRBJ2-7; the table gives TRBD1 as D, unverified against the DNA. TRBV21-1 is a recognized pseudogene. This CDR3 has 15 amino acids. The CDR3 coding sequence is TGTGCCAGCAGCAAAGTCCGCCCAGGGGTGTACGAGCAGTACTTC. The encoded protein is CASSKVRPGVYEQYF.

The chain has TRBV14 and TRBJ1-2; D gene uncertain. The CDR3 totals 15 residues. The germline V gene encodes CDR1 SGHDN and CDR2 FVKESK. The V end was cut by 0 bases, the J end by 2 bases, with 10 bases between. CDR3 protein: CASSQDPGHNYGYTF. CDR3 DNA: TGTGCCAGCAGCCAAGATCCGGGTCACAACTATGGCTACACCTTC.

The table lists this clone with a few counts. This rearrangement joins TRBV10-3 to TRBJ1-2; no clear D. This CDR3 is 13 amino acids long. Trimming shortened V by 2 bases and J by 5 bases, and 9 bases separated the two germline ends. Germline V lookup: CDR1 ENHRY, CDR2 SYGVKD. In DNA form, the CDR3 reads TGTGCCATCAGTGAGGAAGGACTTTATGGCTACACCTTC. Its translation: CAISEEGLYGYTF.

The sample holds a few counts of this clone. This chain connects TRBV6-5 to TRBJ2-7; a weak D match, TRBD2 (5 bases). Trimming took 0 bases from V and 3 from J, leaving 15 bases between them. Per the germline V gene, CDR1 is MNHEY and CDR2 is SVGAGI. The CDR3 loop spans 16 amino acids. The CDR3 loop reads CASSYSGPTAGYEQYF. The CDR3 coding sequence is TGTGCCAGCAGTTACTCCGGACCCACGGCGGGCTACGAGCAGTACTTC.

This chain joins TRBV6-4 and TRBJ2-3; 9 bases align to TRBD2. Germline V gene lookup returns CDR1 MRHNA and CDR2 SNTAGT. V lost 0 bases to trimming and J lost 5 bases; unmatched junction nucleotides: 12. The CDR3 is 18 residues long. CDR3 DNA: TGTGCCAGCAGTGACTCCGGCGGGAGGGCCGAGGGGATAGATACGCAGTATTTT. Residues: CASSDSGGRAEGIDTQYF.

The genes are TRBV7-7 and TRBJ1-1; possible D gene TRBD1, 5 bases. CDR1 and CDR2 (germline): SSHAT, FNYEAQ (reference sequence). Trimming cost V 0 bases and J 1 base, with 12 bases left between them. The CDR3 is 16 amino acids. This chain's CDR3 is CASSLARQSPNTEAFF. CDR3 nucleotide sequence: TGTGCCAGCAGCTTAGCCCGACAGTCCCCGAACACTGAAGCTTTCTTT.

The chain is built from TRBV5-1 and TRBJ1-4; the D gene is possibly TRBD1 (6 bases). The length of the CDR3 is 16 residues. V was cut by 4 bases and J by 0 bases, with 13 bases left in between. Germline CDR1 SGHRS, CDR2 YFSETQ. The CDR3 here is CASSPGRGATNEKLFF. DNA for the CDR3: TGCGCCAGCAGCCCGGGCAGGGGTGCAACTAATGAAAAACTGTTTTTT.

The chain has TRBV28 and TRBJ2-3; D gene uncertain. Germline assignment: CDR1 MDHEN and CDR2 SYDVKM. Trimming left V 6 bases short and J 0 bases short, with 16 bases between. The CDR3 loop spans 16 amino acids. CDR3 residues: CASSPTLGQSTDTQYF. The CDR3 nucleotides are TGTGCCAGCAGCCCGACCCTAGGCCAAAGCACAGATACGCAGTATTTT.

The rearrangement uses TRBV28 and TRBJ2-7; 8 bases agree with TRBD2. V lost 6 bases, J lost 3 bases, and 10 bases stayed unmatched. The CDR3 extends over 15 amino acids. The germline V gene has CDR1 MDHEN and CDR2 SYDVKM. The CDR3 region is CASSLRLAHYYEQYF. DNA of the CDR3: TGTGCCAGCAGCCTGAGACTAGCGCACTACTACGAGCAGTACTTC. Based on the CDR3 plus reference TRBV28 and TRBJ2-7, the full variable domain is DVKVTQSSRYLVKRTGEKVFLECVQDMDHENMFWYRQDPGLGLRLIYFSYDVKMKEKGDIPEGYSVSREKKERFSLILESASTNQTSMYLCASSLRLAHYYEQYFGPGTRLTVT.

The CDR3 protein is CASGRDSYEQYF. DNA of the CDR3: TGTGCCAGCGGGCGGGATTCCTACGAGCAGTACTTC. V and J are TRBV28 and TRBJ2-7; tentative D call: TRBD2 (6 bases). The CDR3 spans 12 residues. Germline lookup yields CDR1 MDHEN and CDR2 SYDVKM. V was pared by 8 bases and J by 1 base, with 9 bases between.

For the CDR3, the DNA is TGTGCCAGCTCATTCGGACTAGCGGGGATCTACGAGCAGTACTTC. Encoded protein: CASSFGLAGIYEQYF. J is TRBJ2-7 and V is TRBV18, with 12 bases aligning to TRBD2. The CDR3 contains 15 residues. The germline V gene encodes CDR1 KGHSH and CDR2 LQKENI. J lost 3 bases, V lost 5 bases, and 5 bases had no gene match.

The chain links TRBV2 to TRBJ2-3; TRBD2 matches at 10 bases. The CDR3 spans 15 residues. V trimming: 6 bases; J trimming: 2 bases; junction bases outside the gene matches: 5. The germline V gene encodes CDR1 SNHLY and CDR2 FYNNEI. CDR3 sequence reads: CASRQAGGPTDTQYF. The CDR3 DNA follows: TGTGCCAGCAGACAAGCGGGAGGGCCCACAGATACGCAGTATTTT. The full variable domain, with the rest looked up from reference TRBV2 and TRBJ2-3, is EPEVTQTPSHQVTQMGQEVILRCVPISNHLYFYWYRQILGQKVEFLVSFYNNEISEKSEIFDDQFSVERPDGSNFTLKIRSTKLEDSAMYFCASRQAGGPTDTQYFGPGTRLTVL.

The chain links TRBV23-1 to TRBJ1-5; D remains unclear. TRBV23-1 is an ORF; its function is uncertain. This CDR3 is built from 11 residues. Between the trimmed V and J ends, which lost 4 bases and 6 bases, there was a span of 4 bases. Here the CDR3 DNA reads TGCGCCAGCAGTCTGAGTCAGCCCCAGCATTTT. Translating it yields CASSLSQPQHF.

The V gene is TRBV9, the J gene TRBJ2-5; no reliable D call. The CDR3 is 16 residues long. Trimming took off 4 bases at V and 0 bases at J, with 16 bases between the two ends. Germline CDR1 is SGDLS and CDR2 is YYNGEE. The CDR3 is CASSPGGVWYQETQYF. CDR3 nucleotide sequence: TGTGCCAGCAGCCCAGGTGGGGTTTGGTACCAAGAGACCCAGTACTTC.

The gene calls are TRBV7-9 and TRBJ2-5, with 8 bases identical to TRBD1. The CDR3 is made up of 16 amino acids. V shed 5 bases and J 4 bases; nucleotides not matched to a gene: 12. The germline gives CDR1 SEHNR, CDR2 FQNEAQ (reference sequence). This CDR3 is CASSRGVQGVGETQYF. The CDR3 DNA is TGTGCCAGCAGCCGAGGCGTACAGGGGGTCGGAGAGACCCAGTACTTC.

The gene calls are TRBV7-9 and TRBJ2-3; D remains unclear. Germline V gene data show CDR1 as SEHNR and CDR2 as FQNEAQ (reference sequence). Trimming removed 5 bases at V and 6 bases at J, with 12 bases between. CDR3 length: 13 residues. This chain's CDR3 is CASSGRLADTQYF. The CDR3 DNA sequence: TGTGCCAGCAGCGGTCGTTTAGCTGATACGCAGTATTTT.

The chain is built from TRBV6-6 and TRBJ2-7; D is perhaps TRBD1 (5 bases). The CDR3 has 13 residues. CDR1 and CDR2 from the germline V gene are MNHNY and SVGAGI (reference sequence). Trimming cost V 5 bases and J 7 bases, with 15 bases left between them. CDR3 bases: TGTGCCAGCAGTAGGGGTCCTATGGGGGAGCAGTACTTC. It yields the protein CASSRGPMGEQYF.

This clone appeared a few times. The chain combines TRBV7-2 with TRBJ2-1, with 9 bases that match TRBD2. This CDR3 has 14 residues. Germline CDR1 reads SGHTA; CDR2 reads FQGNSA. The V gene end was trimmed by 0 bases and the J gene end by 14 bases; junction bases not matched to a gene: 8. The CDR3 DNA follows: TGTGCCAGCAGCTTAGCGCTGGCTAGCGGGAAGGAGTTCTTC. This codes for CASSLALASGKEFF.

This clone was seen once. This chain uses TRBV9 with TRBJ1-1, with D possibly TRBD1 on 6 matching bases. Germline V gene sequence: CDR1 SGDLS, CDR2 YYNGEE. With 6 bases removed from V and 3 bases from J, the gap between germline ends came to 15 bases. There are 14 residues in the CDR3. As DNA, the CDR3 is TGTGCCAGCAACATAGGGGGACCAGACACTGAAGCTTTCTTT. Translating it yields CASNIGGPDTEAFF. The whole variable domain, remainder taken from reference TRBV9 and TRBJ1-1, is DSGVTQTPKHLITATGQRVTLRCSPRSGDLSVYWYQQSLDQGLQFLIQYYNGEERAKGNILERFSAQQFPDLHSELNLSSLELGDSALYFCASNIGGPDTEAFFGQGTRLTVV.